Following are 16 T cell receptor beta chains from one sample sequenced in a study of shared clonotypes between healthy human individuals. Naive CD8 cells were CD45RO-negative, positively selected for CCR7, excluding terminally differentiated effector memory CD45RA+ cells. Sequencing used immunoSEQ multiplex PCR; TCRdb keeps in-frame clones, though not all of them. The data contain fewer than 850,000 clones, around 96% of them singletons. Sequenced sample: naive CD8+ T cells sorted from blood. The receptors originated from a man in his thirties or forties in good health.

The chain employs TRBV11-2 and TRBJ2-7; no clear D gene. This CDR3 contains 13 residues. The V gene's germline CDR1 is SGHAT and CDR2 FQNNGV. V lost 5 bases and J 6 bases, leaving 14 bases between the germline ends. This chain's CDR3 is CASSGVFEPEQYF. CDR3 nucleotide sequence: TGTGCCAGCAGCGGAGTGTTTGAGCCCGAGCAGTACTTC. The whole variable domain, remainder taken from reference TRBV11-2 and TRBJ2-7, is EAGVAQSPRYKIIEKRQSVAFWCNPISGHATLYWYQQILGQGPKLLIQFQNNGVVDDSQLPKDRFSAERLKGVDSTLKIQPAKLEDSAVYLCASSGVFEPEQYFGPGTRLTVT.

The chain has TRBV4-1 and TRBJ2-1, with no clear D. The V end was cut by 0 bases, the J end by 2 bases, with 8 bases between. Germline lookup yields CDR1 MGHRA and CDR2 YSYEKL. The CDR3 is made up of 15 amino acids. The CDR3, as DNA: TGCGCCAGCAGCCAAGATGGGGATGCCTACAATGAGCAGTTCTTC. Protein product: CASSQDGDAYNEQFF.

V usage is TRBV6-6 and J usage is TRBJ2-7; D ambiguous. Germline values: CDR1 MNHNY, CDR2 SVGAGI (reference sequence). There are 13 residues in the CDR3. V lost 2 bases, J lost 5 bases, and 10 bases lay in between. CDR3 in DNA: TGTGCCAGCAGTTACAGGACGTTCAACGAGCAGTACTTC. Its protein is CASSYRTFNEQYF.

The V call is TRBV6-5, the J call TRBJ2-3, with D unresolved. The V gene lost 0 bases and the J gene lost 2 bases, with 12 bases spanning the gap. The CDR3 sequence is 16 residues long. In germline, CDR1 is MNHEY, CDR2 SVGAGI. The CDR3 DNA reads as TGTGCCAGCAGTTACTCGTCGGTACTAACCACAGATACGCAGTATTTT. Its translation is CASSYSSVLTTDTQYF.

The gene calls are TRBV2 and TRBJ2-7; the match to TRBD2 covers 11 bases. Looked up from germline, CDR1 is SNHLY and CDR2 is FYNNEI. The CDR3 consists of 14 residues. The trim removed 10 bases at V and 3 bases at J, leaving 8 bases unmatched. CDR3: CATVGTSGHYEQYF. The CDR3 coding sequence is TGTGCCACGGTGGGGACTAGCGGACACTACGAGCAGTACTTC.

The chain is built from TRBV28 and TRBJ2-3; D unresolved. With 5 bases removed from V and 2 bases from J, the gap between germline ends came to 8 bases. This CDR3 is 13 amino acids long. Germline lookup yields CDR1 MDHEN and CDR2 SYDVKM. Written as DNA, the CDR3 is TGTGCCAGCAGTGAAACGATCACAGATACGCAGTATTTT. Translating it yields CASSETITDTQYF.

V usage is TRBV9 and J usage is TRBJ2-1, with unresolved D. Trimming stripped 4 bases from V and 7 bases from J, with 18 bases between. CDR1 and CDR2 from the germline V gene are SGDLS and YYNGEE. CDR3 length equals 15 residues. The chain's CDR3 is CASSFPERSANEQFF. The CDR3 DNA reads TGTGCCAGCAGCTTCCCTGAAAGATCGGCAAATGAGCAGTTCTTC.

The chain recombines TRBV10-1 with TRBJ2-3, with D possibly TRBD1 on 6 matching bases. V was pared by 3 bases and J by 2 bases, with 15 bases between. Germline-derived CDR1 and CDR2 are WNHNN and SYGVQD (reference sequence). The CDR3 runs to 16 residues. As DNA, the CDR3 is TGCGCCAGCAGTGAAGATTTGGGGGCTCCCACAGATACGCAGTATTTT. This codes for CASSEDLGAPTDTQYF.

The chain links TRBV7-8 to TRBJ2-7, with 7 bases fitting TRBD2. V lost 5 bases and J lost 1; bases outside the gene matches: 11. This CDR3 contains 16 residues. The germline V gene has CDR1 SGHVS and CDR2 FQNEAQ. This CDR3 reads CASSPSGGSKSYEQYF. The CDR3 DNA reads TGTGCCAGCAGCCCCTCAGGCGGGAGTAAGTCCTACGAGCAGTACTTC.

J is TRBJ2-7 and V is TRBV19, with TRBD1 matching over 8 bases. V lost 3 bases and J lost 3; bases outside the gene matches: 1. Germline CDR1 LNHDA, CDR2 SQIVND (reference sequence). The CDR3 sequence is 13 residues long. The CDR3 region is CASSMTGDYEQYF. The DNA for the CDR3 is TGTGCCAGTAGTATGACAGGGGACTACGAGCAGTACTTC.

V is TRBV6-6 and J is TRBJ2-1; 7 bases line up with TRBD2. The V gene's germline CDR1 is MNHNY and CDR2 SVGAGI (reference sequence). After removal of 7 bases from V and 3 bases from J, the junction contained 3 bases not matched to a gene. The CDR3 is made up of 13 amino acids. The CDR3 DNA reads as TGTGCCAGCACGGGGGGAAACTACAATGAGCAGTTCTTC. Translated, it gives CASTGGNYNEQFF.

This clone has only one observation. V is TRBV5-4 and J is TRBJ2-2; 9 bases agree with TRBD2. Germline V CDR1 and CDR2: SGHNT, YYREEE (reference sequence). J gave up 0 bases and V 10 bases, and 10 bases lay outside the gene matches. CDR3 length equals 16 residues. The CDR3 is CALKGASGTNTGELFF. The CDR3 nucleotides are TGTGCCCTAAAGGGGGCTAGCGGGACGAACACCGGGGAGCTGTTTTTT.

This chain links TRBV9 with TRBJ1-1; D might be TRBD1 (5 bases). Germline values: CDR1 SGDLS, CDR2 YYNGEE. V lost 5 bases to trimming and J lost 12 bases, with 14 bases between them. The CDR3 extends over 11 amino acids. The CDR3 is CASRDSRRTFF. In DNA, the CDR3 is TGTGCCAGCAGAGACAGTAGGAGAACTTTCTTT.

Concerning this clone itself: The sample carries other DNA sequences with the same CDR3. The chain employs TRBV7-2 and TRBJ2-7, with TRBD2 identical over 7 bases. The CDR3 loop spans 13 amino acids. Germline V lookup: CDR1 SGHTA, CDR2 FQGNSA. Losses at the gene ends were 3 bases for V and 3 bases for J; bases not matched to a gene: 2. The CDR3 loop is CASSLTSSYEQYF. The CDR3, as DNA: TGTGCCAGCAGCTTGACTAGCAGCTACGAGCAGTACTTC.

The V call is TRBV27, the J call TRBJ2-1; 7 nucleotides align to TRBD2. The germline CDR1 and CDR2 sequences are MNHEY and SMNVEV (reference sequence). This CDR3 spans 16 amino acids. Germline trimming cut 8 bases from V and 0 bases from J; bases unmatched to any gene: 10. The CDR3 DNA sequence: TGTGCCAGCGCGTTAGCGGGTCCGAGCTCCTACAATGAGCAGTTCTTC. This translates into CASALAGPSSYNEQFF.

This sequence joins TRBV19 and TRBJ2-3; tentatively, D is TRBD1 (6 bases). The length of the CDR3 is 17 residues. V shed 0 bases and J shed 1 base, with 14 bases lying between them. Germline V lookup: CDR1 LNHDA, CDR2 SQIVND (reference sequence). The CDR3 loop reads CASSIDFDRTGTDTQYF. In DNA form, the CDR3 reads TGTGCCAGTAGTATAGATTTCGATCGGACAGGCACAGATACGCAGTATTTT.